What follows are 30 T cell receptor beta chains derived from one specimen sequenced in a study of blood T cell repertoires in COVID-19. Clones were sequenced by immunoSEQ multiplex PCR, and TCRdb holds only the in-frame ones, with some missing. The table records around 100,000 clones, 90% to 95% of them present only once. What was sequenced was peripheral blood. The receptors shown here come from a human donor in a cohort sampled during active COVID-19.

V is TRBV5-1 and J is TRBJ2-2; 7 nucleotides match TRBD2. Trimming took 1 base from V and 8 from J; bases not matched to a gene: 11. Germline-derived CDR1 and CDR2 are SGHRS and YFSETQ. The CDR3 runs to 16 residues. CDR3 sequence: CASSLRAGLESGELFF. DNA for the CDR3: TGCGCCAGCAGCTTGAGAGCGGGACTCGAATCGGGGGAGCTGTTTTTT.

V and J are TRBV7-6 and TRBJ2-7; 8 bases align to TRBD1. The germline V gene has CDR1 SGHVS and CDR2 FNYEAQ. The CDR3 loop spans 12 amino acids. J was trimmed by 7 bases and V by 5 bases; bases with no gene match: 4. CDR3 in DNA: TGTGCCAGCAGCCAGGGGGCAACAGAGCAGTACTTC. Its translation is CASSQGATEQYF.

The V and J genes are TRBV6-2 or TRBV6-3 and TRBJ2-7, with D perhaps matching TRBD2 (6 bases). This CDR3 is built from 15 residues. V dropped 5 bases and J dropped 5 bases, with 19 bases sitting between them. Germline assignment: CDR1 MNHEY and CDR2 SVGEGT. The chain's CDR3 is CASSRLGAGSNEQYF. Here the CDR3 DNA reads TGTGCCAGCAGTCGACTAGGGGCCGGGAGCAACGAGCAGTACTTC.

The rearrangement links TRBV10-3 to TRBJ1-1; D is perhaps TRBD1 (5 bases). Looked up from germline, CDR1 is ENHRY and CDR2 is SYGVKD. The CDR3 is 13 residues long. V was shortened by 5 bases and J by 1 base, with 8 bases between the two germline ends. In nucleotides, the CDR3 is TGTGCCATCAGTCCCCAGGGGAACACTGAAGCTTTCTTT. Translation: CAISPQGNTEAFF.

This chain joins TRBV5-4 and TRBJ2-5; TRBD2 aligns across 9 bases. Losses at the gene ends were 0 bases for V and 5 bases for J; bases not matched to a gene: 11. This CDR3 is built from 17 residues. From germline, CDR1 is SGHNT and CDR2 YYREEE (reference sequence). Here the CDR3 DNA reads TGTGCCAGCAGCTTGGATTTTCTGCGGGAGGGGCAGGAGACCCAGTACTTC. As protein: CASSLDFLREGQETQYF.

The J gene is TRBJ1-4, the V gene TRBV4-3, with TRBD1 matching 9 bases. V lost 5 bases and J lost 5; bases outside the gene matches: 6. The CDR3 runs to 15 residues. Germline V gene sequence: CDR1 LGHNA, CDR2 YSLEER. CDR3 sequence: CASSKDRGDNEKLFF. CDR3 bases: TGCGCCAGCAGCAAGGACAGGGGAGACAATGAAAAACTGTTTTTT.

The chain uses TRBV29-1 and TRBJ1-1, with TRBD1 matching over 8 bases. CDR3 length: 13 residues. The trim removed 7 bases at V and 1 base at J, leaving 5 bases unmatched. CDR1 and CDR2 (germline): SQVTM, ANQGSEA. In DNA, the CDR3 is TGCAGCGCCGCAGGGGGCGGGAACACTGAAGCTTTCTTT. Its protein is CSAAGGGNTEAFF.

This clone has more than one count but fewer than ten. The CDR3 sequence: CASREQGYNQPQHF. DNA of the CDR3: TGTGCCAGCAGAGAACAGGGTTATAATCAGCCCCAGCATTTT. This chain links TRBV27 with TRBJ1-5; possibly TRBD1 for D (6 bases). Trimming stripped 6 bases from V and 4 bases from J, with 13 bases between. The germline V gene has CDR1 MNHEY and CDR2 SMNVEV (reference sequence). CDR3 length: 14 residues.

The J gene is TRBJ2-3, the V gene TRBV4-2, with 10 bases matching TRBD1. From germline, CDR1 is LGHNA and CDR2 YNFKEQ. There are 15 residues in the CDR3. The J segment lost 3 bases and the V segment lost 4 bases, leaving 4 bases of the junction unmatched. The CDR3 bases are TGTGCCAGCAGCCGGACAGGGGGGTTAACAGATACGCAGTATTTT. Its translation is CASSRTGGLTDTQYF.

The chain has TRBV4-1 and TRBJ1-2, with TRBD1 identical over 9 bases. The CDR3 runs to 17 residues. Germline assignment: CDR1 MGHRA and CDR2 YSYEKL. J was trimmed by 6 bases and V by 0 bases; bases with no gene match: 11. The CDR3 DNA sequence: TGCGCCAGCAGCCAAGAGGGACAGGGCCTTTTGAGGAATGGCTACACCTTC. Translated: CASSQEGQGLLRNGYTF.

This clone has a handful of counts. The chain carries TRBV19 and TRBJ1-1, with D perhaps matching TRBD1 (5 bases). This CDR3 has 16 residues. Germline lookup yields CDR1 LNHDA and CDR2 SQIVND (reference sequence). V lost 2 bases and J lost 3, with 16 bases in between. The CDR3 DNA reads TGTGCCAGTAGTATACGGGCCCAGGGTGGGGACACTGAAGCTTTCTTT. Its translation is CASSIRAQGGDTEAFF.

J is TRBJ2-3 and V is TRBV28, with D uncertain. The CDR3 runs 13 residues. The V gene's germline CDR1 is MDHEN and CDR2 SYDVKM. V shed 3 bases and J shed 0 bases, with 4 bases lying between them. Here the CDR3 DNA reads TGTGCCAGCAGTTTCAGGAGCACAGATACGCAGTATTTT. Encoded protein: CASSFRSTDTQYF.

This chain connects TRBV6-5 to TRBJ1-6; TRBD1 matches at 9 bases. CDR1 is MNHEY and CDR2 is SVGAGI in the germline V gene. The CDR3 length is 14 residues. V gave up 10 bases and J gave up 9 bases; unmatched junction bases: 10. The CDR3 is CAIEPGQGVSPLHF. CDR3 coding DNA: TGTGCCATCGAGCCGGGACAGGGAGTTTCACCCCTCCACTTT.

The J gene is TRBJ1-4, the V gene TRBV15, with TRBD1 matching over 7 bases. The V segment lost 3 bases and the J segment 7 bases; nucleotides outside the gene matches: 11. The CDR3 is 16 residues long. The germline CDR1 and CDR2 sequences are LNHNV and YYDKDF (reference sequence). CDR3 residues: CATSRLTGPVIEKLFF. CDR3 bases: TGTGCCACCAGCAGGCTGACAGGGCCAGTGATTGAAAAACTGTTTTTT.

The CDR3 sequence is CASSLPLGGSVGDTQYF. In nucleotides, the CDR3 is TGTGCCAGCAGCCTACCCCTTGGGGGGAGTGTGGGAGATACGCAGTATTTT. The chain employs TRBV9 and TRBJ2-3, with D possibly matching TRBD2 (6 bases). CDR1 is SGDLS and CDR2 is YYNGEE in the germline V gene. The CDR3 has 17 residues. The V and J ends lost 4 bases and 5 bases respectively, with 23 bases between them.

This chain uses TRBV5-4 with TRBJ2-1; TRBD1 matches 7 bases. Trimming at V came to 5 bases and at J to 3 bases, leaving 8 bases not matched to a gene. The CDR3 is 15 amino acids. Germline-derived CDR1 and CDR2 are SGHNT and YYREEE (reference sequence). CDR3 amino acids: CASRGDRDSYNEQFF. CDR3 DNA sequence: TGTGCCAGCAGAGGAGACCGGGACAGCTACAATGAGCAGTTCTTC.

The genes are TRBV18 and TRBJ2-1, with 10 bases identical to TRBD2. Trimming at V came to 1 base and at J to 4 bases, leaving 1 base not matched to a gene. The CDR3 extends over 15 amino acids. The V gene's germline CDR1 is KGHSH and CDR2 LQKENI. The CDR3 sequence is CASSPLAGGYNEQFF. In nucleotides, the CDR3 is TGTGCCAGCTCACCACTAGCGGGGGGATACAATGAGCAGTTCTTC.

The chain is built from TRBV6-5 and TRBJ2-3, with 7 bases aligning to TRBD1. Losses at the gene ends were 5 bases for V and 7 bases for J; bases not matched to a gene: 9. There are 14 residues in the CDR3. The germline V gene has CDR1 MNHEY and CDR2 SVGAGI. The CDR3 loop is CASSTGQPGYTQYF. The CDR3 nucleotides read TGTGCCAGCAGTACGGGACAGCCCGGGTATACGCAGTATTTT.

The genes are TRBV4-2 and TRBJ2-1; TRBD1 matches at 8 bases. Germline assignment: CDR1 LGHNA and CDR2 YNFKEQ. The CDR3 has 15 amino acids. With 4 bases clipped from V and 3 bases from J, the junction kept 5 bases outside the gene matches. CDR3 residues: CASSPTGVDYNEQFF. The CDR3 DNA follows: TGTGCCAGCAGCCCGACAGGGGTGGACTACAATGAGCAGTTCTTC.

J is TRBJ2-3 and V is TRBV6-5, with a tentative D call TRBD2 (6 bases). The CDR3 has 14 residues. V lost 2 bases and J lost 4, with 10 bases in between. Germline V gene data show CDR1 as MNHEY and CDR2 as SVGAGI. CDR3 sequence: CASSYSGRADTQYF. In DNA form, the CDR3 reads TGTGCCAGCAGTTACAGCGGGCGGGCAGATACGCAGTATTTT.

The genes are TRBV5-1 and TRBJ2-2; unclear D gene. The ends were cut back, 4 bases at V and 6 bases at J, with 13 bases in the middle. The CDR3 totals 14 residues. Germline loops: CDR1 SGHRS, CDR2 YFSETQ. The CDR3 region is CASSGPVTAGELFF. Written as DNA, the CDR3 is TGCGCCAGCAGCGGCCCCGTTACCGCCGGGGAGCTGTTTTTT.

V gene TRBV18 combines with J gene TRBJ2-3; no reliable D call. The germline CDR1 and CDR2 sequences are KGHSH and LQKENI. V was pared by 3 bases and J by 5 bases, with 9 bases between. The CDR3 extends over 13 amino acids. CDR3 sequence (DNA): TGTGCCAGCTCACCCTCGGTTGGAGATACGCAGTATTTT. It codes for CASSPSVGDTQYF.

V usage is TRBV19 and J usage is TRBJ1-4, with 9 bases lining up with TRBD1. CDR3 length: 13 residues. The trim removed 8 bases at V and 4 bases at J, leaving 2 bases unmatched. Germline loops: CDR1 LNHDA, CDR2 SQIVND (reference sequence). The CDR3 nucleotides read TGTGCCAGTGGGACAGGGATTAATGAAAAACTGTTTTTT. Amino acid sequence: CASGTGINEKLFF.

The chain recombines TRBV3-1 (or the pseudogene TRBV3-2) with TRBJ1-1, with D possibly matching TRBD1 (6 bases). Trimming took off 5 bases at V and 2 bases at J, with 15 bases between the two ends. CDR1 is LGHDT and CDR2 is YNNKEL in the germline V gene (reference sequence). This CDR3 contains 15 residues. CDR3 coding DNA: TGTGCCAGCAGCAAGCTTTCCAGGGGTAACACTGAAGCTTTCTTT. Residues: CASSKLSRGNTEAFF.

This clone was detected only once. This rearrangement joins TRBV9 to TRBJ2-2; 8 nucleotides align to TRBD1. V was pared by 4 bases and J by 4 bases, with 6 bases of the junction left unmatched. This CDR3 has 15 amino acids. The germline gives CDR1 SGDLS, CDR2 YYNGEE. The CDR3 region is CASSLGTGLTGELFF. The CDR3 nucleotides read TGTGCCAGCAGCCTCGGGACAGGACTCACCGGGGAGCTGTTTTTT.

V is TRBV5-6 and J is TRBJ1-1; 8 bases map to TRBD1. CDR1 is SGHDT, CDR2 YYEEEE, per germline. The CDR3 sequence is 15 residues long. The V gene end was trimmed by 2 bases and the J gene end by 2 bases; junction bases not matched to a gene: 5. The CDR3, as DNA: TGTGCCAGCAGCTTATGGCAGGGGGCCAACACTGAAGCTTTCTTT. As protein: CASSLWQGANTEAFF.

The chain links TRBV19 to TRBJ1-1; the match to TRBD1 covers 10 bases. CDR3 length equals 16 residues. Germline-derived CDR1 and CDR2 are LNHDA and SQIVND (reference sequence). Losses at the gene ends were 5 bases for V and 5 bases for J; bases not matched to a gene: 11. CDR3: CASSLWGTGERTEAFF. As DNA, the CDR3 is TGTGCCAGTAGTCTCTGGGGGACAGGGGAGAGAACTGAAGCTTTCTTT.

The V gene is TRBV6-2 or TRBV6-3, the J gene TRBJ2-1, with 7 bases matching TRBD1. The CDR3 length is 15 residues. Germline-derived CDR1 and CDR2 are MNHEY and SVGEGT. After removal of 5 bases from V and 1 base from J, the junction contained 5 bases not matched to a gene. In DNA, the CDR3 is TGTGCCAGCAGTACGACAGGGCGTTCCTACAATGAGCAGTTCTTC. It specifies CASSTTGRSYNEQFF.

The rearrangement joins TRBV19 to TRBJ2-7; TRBD1 matches 7 bases. The germline V gene has CDR1 LNHDA and CDR2 SQIVND (reference sequence). The CDR3 contains 13 residues. V lost 3 bases, J lost 1 base, and 0 bases stayed unmatched. The CDR3 reads CASSMGQSYEQYF. CDR3 sequence (DNA): TGTGCCAGTAGTATGGGACAGTCCTACGAGCAGTACTTC. The full variable domain, with the rest looked up from reference TRBV19 and TRBJ2-7, is DGGITQSPKYLFRKEGQNVTLSCEQNLNHDAMYWYRQDPGQGLRLIYYSQIVNDFQKGDIAEGYSVSREKKESFPLTVTSAQKNPTAFYLCASSMGQSYEQYFGPGTRLTVT.

This chain links TRBV5-1 with TRBJ1-1; 8 bases map to TRBD1. Germline CDR1 SGHRS, CDR2 YFSETQ. The CDR3 covers 16 residues. Trimming took 4 bases from V and 3 from J; bases not matched to a gene: 11. The CDR3 protein is CASSIGTGLGDTEAFF. The CDR3 DNA reads TGCGCCAGCAGCATAGGGACAGGACTGGGAGACACTGAAGCTTTCTTT. Looking up the rest from reference TRBV5-1 and TRBJ1-1 gives the full variable domain: KAGVTQTPRYLIKTRGQQVTLSCSPISGHRSVSWYQQTPGQGLQFLFEYFSETQRNKGNFPGRFSGRQFSNSRSEMNVSTLELGDSALYLCASSIGTGLGDTEAFFGQGTRLTVV.